The sequence of this T cell receptor (beta chain) was determined in a study of blood T cell repertoires in COVID-19. Study-wide background: Sources were T cells, B-cell-depleted T cells, or PBMCs; the material itself was cDNA or gDNA.

The CDR3 totals 14 residues. The V gene's germline CDR1 is SSHAT and CDR2 FNYEAQ (reference sequence). Comment on this clone: The junction departs from the called germline gene at one end, perhaps through a read error.

In the authors' workflow: Amplification of reference gene primers provided the estimated nucleated cell counts. This table comes from immunoSEQ multiplex PCR, and its TCRdb copy is limited to in-frame clones, with some not included. V and J calls and clone size are given by that table; D and trimming were obtained from the DNA. The repertoire holds roughly 250,000 clones, with over 80% as singletons. Each recovered donor of Cohort 3 presented with two negative PCRs, clearance, or symptom resolution. The specimen was PBMCs or T cells enriched from blood (not recorded which). V usage is TRBV7-7 and J usage is TRBJ2-2; D is unresolved. This TCR derives from a young woman who had recovered from COVID-19. The CDR3 sequence is CASSLASNAGELFF. The CDR3 region has the DNA TGTGCTAGCAGCTTAGCTAGTAATGCCGGGGAGCTGTTTTTT.